Listed below are T cell receptor beta chains from one sample, sequenced in a study of preoperative IRX-2 immunotherapy in early breast cancer. Only in-frame clones appear in the TCRdb table, and some are missing; sequencing was by immunoSEQ multiplex PCR. The sample contains 10,000 to 15,000 clones, just over 90% of which appear only once. Sample acquisition took place from a patient treated with IRX-2 immunotherapy. Receptors were obtained from a human donor with breast cancer. CDR3s include the opening cysteine and the closing phenylalanine or tryptophan. D genes are given only for firm matches. Clone size is given for some rows only: seen once, a few or many times, or a class if the clone is expanded.

d_call: NA
v_call: TRBV19
clone_size: NA
j_call: TRBJ1-1
cdr3_nt: TGTGCCACCTCACAGGGGAACACTGAAGCTTTCTTT
cdr3_aa: CATSQGNTEAFF

d_call: NA
v_call: TRBV7-9
clone_size: NA
j_call: TRBJ1-2
cdr3_nt: TGTGCCAGCAGCTACAGGGCCTATGGCTACACCTTC
cdr3_aa: CASSYRAYGYTF

d_call: TRBD2
v_call: TRBV29-1
clone_size: NA
j_call: TRBJ2-3
cdr3_nt: TGCAGCGTTTCAGCGGGGACCACAGATACGCAGTATTTT
cdr3_aa: CSVSAGTTDTQYF

d_call: NA
v_call: TRBV13
clone_size: large
j_call: TRBJ2-3
cdr3_nt: TGTGCCAGCAGCTTTTTTCAGGCCTTCGCCACAGATACGCAGTATTTT
cdr3_aa: CASSFFQAFATDTQYF

d_call: NA
v_call: TRBV9
clone_size: NA
j_call: TRBJ2-3
cdr3_nt: TGTGCCAGCAGCGTTTCCCTGGGGGAAGGCACAGATACGCAGTATTTT
cdr3_aa: CASSVSLGEGTDTQYF

d_call: NA
v_call: TRBV18
clone_size: NA
j_call: TRBJ2-5
cdr3_nt: TGTGCCAGCTCACCGGGGGCGCGGGAGGAGACCCAGTACTTC
cdr3_aa: CASSPGAREETQYF

d_call: TRBD2
v_call: TRBV18
clone_size: NA
j_call: TRBJ2-3
cdr3_nt: TGTGCCAGCTCGCCCTACAGCGGGGGGGCGGCAGATACGCAGTATTTT
cdr3_aa: CASSPYSGGAADTQYF

d_call: TRBD1
v_call: TRBV19
clone_size: NA
j_call: TRBJ1-1
cdr3_nt: TGTGCCAGTAGTGGCTGGGACAGGGCAACTGAAGCTTTCTTT
cdr3_aa: CASSGWDRATEAFF

d_call: NA
v_call: TRBV29-1
clone_size: NA
j_call: TRBJ1-3
cdr3_nt: TGCAGCGTTGAAAAAGGGGGTGGAAACACCATATATTTT
cdr3_aa: CSVEKGGGNTIYF

d_call: NA
v_call: TRBV18
clone_size: NA
j_call: TRBJ1-3
cdr3_nt: TGTGCCAGCTCACCACCGTTAGAGCACTCTGGAAACACCATATATTTT
cdr3_aa: CASSPPLEHSGNTIYF

d_call: NA
v_call: TRBV9
clone_size: NA
j_call: TRBJ2-5
cdr3_nt: TGTGCCAGCAGCGTAGCTAGTAACCAAGAGACCCAGTACTTC
cdr3_aa: CASSVASNQETQYF

d_call: NA
v_call: TRBV5-4
clone_size: NA
j_call: TRBJ1-4
cdr3_nt: TGTGCCAGCAGCTTGGGGGGGCGCACTAATGAAAAACTGTTTTTT
cdr3_aa: CASSLGGRTNEKLFF

d_call: NA
v_call: TRBV27
clone_size: NA
j_call: TRBJ2-1
cdr3_nt: TGTGCCAGCAGTTCTGCTGGAGGGGCCCTCTACAATGAGCAGTTCTTC
cdr3_aa: CASSSAGGALYNEQFF

d_call: TRBD1
v_call: TRBV6-5
clone_size: NA
j_call: TRBJ1-4
cdr3_nt: TGTGCCAGCAGTCCCAGGGGGGATGGTGAAAAACTGTTTTTT
cdr3_aa: CASSPRGDGEKLFF